This T cell receptor beta chain was sequenced in a study of T-cell memory formation after mild COVID-19. Per germline, CDR1 MDHEN and CDR2 SYDVKM. Germline trimming cut 5 bases from V and 14 bases from J; bases unmatched to any gene: 11. The CDR3 has 12 amino acids. Sample barcodes and UMIs were carried by the TCR alpha and TCR beta cDNA libraries that 5'RACE generated with constant-segment primers. One entry per CDR3 protein results from TCRdb running MiXCR on the 5' RACE reads. Altogether 550,000 to 600,000 distinct CDR3 sequences are present, roughly 17% being singletons, with the ten largest covering less than 10%.

What was sequenced was PBMCs or a T cell subset sorted from them (not recorded which). The receptor was isolated from an adult woman who had mild COVID-19 (a few samples of this study predate the infection). Cell type and time point are not known. J is TRBJ2-5 and V is TRBV28; 7 bases align to TRBD1. The chain's CDR3 is CASSVSGQVIYF. The CDR3 coding sequence is TGTGCCAGCAGTGTCTCTGGACAGGTCATTTACTTC.